These 5 T cell receptor beta chains were all obtained from the same sample, sequenced in a study of response to subunit inactivated influenza vaccine. TCRdb called the RT-PCR reads again in MiXCR, with one record for every CDR3 protein. The sample has some 850,000 distinct CDR3 sequences; about a fifth are singletons. Specimen: PBMCs from blood, collected roughly 5 days after vaccination. These receptors all come from a middle-aged man who received an inactivated influenza vaccine.

This clonotype has ten or more counts. The chain has TRBV4-3 and TRBJ2-3, with 11 bases matching TRBD2. Germline-derived CDR1 and CDR2 are LGHNA and YSLEER. CDR3 length: 15 amino acids. The trim removed 3 bases at V and 6 bases at J, leaving 5 bases unmatched. For the CDR3, the DNA is TGCGCCAGCAGCCAGCTAGCGGGAGGACTCGATACGCAGTATTTT. Its translation: CASSQLAGGLDTQYF.

This chain uses TRBV24-1 with TRBJ2-1, with 8 bases matching TRBD2. CDR3 length: 17 residues. Germline V gene sequence: CDR1 KGHDR, CDR2 SFDVKD. V was pared by 7 bases and J by 7 bases, with 17 bases of the junction left unmatched. CDR3: CATSRGGRQGVRNEQFF. CDR3 sequence (DNA): TGTGCCACCAGCCGCGGGGGGAGACAAGGGGTAAGGAATGAGCAGTTCTTC.

The V call is TRBV19, the J call TRBJ1-5; 7 bases agree with TRBD1. Germline CDR1 reads LNHDA; CDR2 reads SQIVND (reference sequence). The junction had 10 bases not matched to a gene; V was cut back by 3 bases and J by 2 bases. The CDR3 covers 17 residues. The CDR3 nucleotides read TGTGCCAGTAGTATTCTCCACGGGACAGTGCGCAATCAGCCCCAGCATTTT. It is translated as CASSILHGTVRNQPQHF.

This clonotype was seen only a few times. The chain uses TRBV6-1 and TRBJ2-5; a weak D match, TRBD2 (5 bases). The germline gives CDR1 MNHNS, CDR2 SASEGT. CDR3 size: 14 residues. The V end was cut by 2 bases, the J end by 5 bases, with 12 bases between. CDR3 residues: CASSEYRGDETQYF. The CDR3 DNA sequence: TGTGCCAGCAGTGAATACCGGGGTGATGAGACCCAGTACTTC.

The genes are TRBV12-3 or TRBV12-4 and TRBJ2-1, with TRBD1 as a possible D gene (6 bases). V lost 4 bases and J lost 8, with 18 bases in between. CDR3 length: 15 residues. The CDR3 region has the DNA TGTGCCAGCAGTTGGACAGAGGGCCCGCTCCATGAGCAGTTCTTC. Encoded protein: CASSWTEGPLHEQFF.